The rows below give T cell receptor beta chains drawn from one sample of a study of blood T cell repertoires in COVID-19. Sequencing used immunoSEQ multiplex PCR; TCRdb keeps in-frame clones, though not all of them. The profile covers some 71,000 clones, with roughly 77% appearing a single time and approximately 0.8% taken by the ten largest. Input material: peripheral blood. Every receptor here comes from a woman aged 70-85 years with acute or convalescent COVID-19. Each CDR3 is given with its conserved first and last residue. Rows give clone size only sometimes, using once, few, many, or a class for an expanded clone.

TRBV7-9	TRBJ1-6	-	CATNRDYNSPLHF
TRBV5-1	TRBJ2-5	-	CASSLERGHQETQYF
TRBV30	TRBJ1-1	-	CAWSPKNGDRGTGTEAFF
TRBV4-3	TRBJ1-3	few	CASSTSGGIGNTIYF
TRBV21-1	TRBJ2-3	-	CASSSGLAETDTQYF
TRBV4-3	TRBJ1-2	-	CASSQNARQATNYGYTF
TRBV10-1	TRBJ2-1	-	CASSAQGYNEQFF
TRBV19	TRBJ2-7	-	CASSIDREGEQYF
TRBV30	TRBJ1-2	few	CAWSVHQTYRGYTF
TRBV27	TRBJ2-1	-	CASRSDRDSYNEQFF
TRBV11-2	TRBJ2-1	few	CASSLVLAGSTEQFF
TRBV7-6	TRBJ2-5	-	CASSPTASGVGETQYF
TRBV28	TRBJ1-6	-	CASSYPTGGHSPLHF
TRBV7-3	TRBJ2-2	once	CASSAQQGGGELFF
TRBV27	TRBJ2-3	-	CASSFIAGTSTDTQYF
TRBV30	TRBJ1-2	medium-sized	CAWGTGQSF
TRBV5-5	TRBJ2-7	few	CASTSGINTDEQYF
TRBV6-6	TRBJ1-5	-	CASRSEQATNQPQHF
TRBV4-3	TRBJ2-3	-	CASSHIASGGSTDTQYF
TRBV10-2	TRBJ2-2	-	CASSELTGAGARELFF
TRBV5-4	TRBJ2-1	-	CASSFVTSNNEQFF
TRBV30	TRBJ1-2	-	CAWSPPRTGGGYTF
TRBV3-1/TRBV3-2	TRBJ1-2	-	CASSQGNGNYYYGYTF
TRBV2	TRBJ2-5	-	CASSEWDSQETQYF
TRBV21-1	TRBJ2-7	few	CASSKVEGEGEQYF
TRBV19	TRBJ1-1	-	CASSNRQGAISEAFF